This TCR beta chain was identified during a study of blood T cell repertoires in COVID-19. Study in general: COVID-19 samples from acute and convalescent phases originated in the United States, Italy and Spain. PBMCs, B-cell-depleted T cells, or T cells provided the cDNA or gDNA that made up the material.

The V gene's germline CDR1 is LNHDA and CDR2 SQIVND (reference sequence). The CDR3 contains 14 residues. V lost 5 bases to trimming and J lost 6 bases, with 13 bases between them. Authors' methods: How many nucleated cells were present was estimated from reference gene primer amplification. TCRdb's copy holds only in-frame clones and misses some; the assay was immunoSEQ multiplex PCR. For V, J and clone size, that table is used; D and trimming come from the DNA. The sample lists around 190,000 clones, about 88% occurring once. The sample comprised peripheral blood. The J gene is TRBJ2-2, the V gene TRBV19; possible D gene TRBD1, 5 bases. The sequence was obtained from a woman older than 75 with acute or convalescent COVID-19. The CDR3 is CASSVTTDSGELFF. The CDR3 nucleotides are TGTGCCAGTAGTGTGACGACAGACTCCGGGGAGCTGTTTTTT.